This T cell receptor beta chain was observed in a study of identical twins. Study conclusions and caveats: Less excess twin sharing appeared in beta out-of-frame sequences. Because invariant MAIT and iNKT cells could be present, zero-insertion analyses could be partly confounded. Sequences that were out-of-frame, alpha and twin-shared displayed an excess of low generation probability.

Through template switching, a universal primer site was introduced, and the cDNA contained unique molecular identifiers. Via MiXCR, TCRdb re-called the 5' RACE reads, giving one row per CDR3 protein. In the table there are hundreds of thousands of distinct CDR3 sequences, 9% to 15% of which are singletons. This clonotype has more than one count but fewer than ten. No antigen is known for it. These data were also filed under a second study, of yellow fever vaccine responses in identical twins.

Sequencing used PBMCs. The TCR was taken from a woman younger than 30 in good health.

The CDR3 DNA follows: TGTGCCAGCAGTGAGACCCAGGGAAACTATGGCTACACCTTC. It is translated as CASSETQGNYGYTF. The chain combines TRBV6-1 with TRBJ1-2, with TRBD1 as a possible D gene (5 bases). The V end was cut by 3 bases, the J end by 2 bases, with 10 bases between. Germline V gives CDR1 MNHNS, CDR2 SASEGT. The CDR3 extends over 14 amino acids.